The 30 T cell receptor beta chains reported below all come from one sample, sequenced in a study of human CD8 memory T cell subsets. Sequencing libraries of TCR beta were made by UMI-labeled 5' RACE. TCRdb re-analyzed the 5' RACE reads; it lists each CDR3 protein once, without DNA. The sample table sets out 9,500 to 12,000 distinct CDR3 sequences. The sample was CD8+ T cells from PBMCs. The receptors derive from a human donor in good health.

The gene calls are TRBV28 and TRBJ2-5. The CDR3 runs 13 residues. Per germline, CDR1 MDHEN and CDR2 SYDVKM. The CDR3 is CASSLNLQETQYF.

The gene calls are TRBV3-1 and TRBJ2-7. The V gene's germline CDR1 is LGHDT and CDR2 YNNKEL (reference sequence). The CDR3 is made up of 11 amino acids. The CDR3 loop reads CASTQGYEQYF.

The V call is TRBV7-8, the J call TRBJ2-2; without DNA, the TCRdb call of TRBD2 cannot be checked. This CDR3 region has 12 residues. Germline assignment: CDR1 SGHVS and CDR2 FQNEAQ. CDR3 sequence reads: CAIERAFGELFF.

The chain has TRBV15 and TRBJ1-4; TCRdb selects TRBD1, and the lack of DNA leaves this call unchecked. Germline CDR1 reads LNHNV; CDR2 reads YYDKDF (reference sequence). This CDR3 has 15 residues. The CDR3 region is CATSRADRPNEKLFF. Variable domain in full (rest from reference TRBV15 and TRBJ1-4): DAMVIQNPRYQVTQFGKPVTLSCSQTLNHNVMYWYQQKSSQAPKLLFHYYDKDFNNEADTPDNFQSRRPNTSFCFLDIRSPGLGDTAMYLCATSRADRPNEKLFFGSGTQLSVL.

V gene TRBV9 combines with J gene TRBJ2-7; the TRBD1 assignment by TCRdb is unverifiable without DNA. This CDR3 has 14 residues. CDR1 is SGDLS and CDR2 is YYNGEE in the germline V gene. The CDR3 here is CASSVLGTGDEQYF. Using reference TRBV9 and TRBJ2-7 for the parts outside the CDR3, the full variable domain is DSGVTQTPKHLITATGQRVTLRCSPRSGDLSVYWYQQSLDQGLQFLIQYYNGEERAKGNILERFSAQQFPDLHSELNLSSLELGDSALYFCASSVLGTGDEQYFGPGTRLTVT.

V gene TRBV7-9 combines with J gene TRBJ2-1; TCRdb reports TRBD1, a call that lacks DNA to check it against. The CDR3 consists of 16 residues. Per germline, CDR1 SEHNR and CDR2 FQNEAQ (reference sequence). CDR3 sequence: CASSPLTGTSLKEQFF.

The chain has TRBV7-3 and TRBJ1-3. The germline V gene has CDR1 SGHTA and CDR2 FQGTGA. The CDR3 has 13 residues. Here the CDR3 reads CASSLMPGNTIYF.

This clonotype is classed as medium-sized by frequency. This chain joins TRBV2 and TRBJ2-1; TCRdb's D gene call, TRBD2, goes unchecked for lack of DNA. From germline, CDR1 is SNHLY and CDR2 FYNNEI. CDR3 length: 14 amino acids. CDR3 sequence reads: CASSRLADYNEQFF. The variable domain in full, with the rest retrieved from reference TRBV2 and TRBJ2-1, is EPEVTQTPSHQVTQMGQEVILRCVPISNHLYFYWYRQILGQKVEFLVSFYNNEISEKSEIFDDQFSVERPDGSNFTLKIRSTKLEDSAMYFCASSRLADYNEQFFGPGTRLTVL.

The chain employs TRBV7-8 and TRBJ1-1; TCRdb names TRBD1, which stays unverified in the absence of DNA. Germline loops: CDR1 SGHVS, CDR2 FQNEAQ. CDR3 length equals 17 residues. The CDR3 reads CASSSPGRLGTNTEAFF.

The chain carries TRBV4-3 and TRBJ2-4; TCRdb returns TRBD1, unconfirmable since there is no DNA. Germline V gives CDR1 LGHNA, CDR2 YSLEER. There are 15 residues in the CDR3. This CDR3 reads CASSRTGDAKNIQYF.

This CDR3 is CASSRQGSTDTDTQYF. V and J are TRBV4-1 and TRBJ2-3; the D call of TRBD1 rests on TCRdb alone, since no DNA is present to check it. Per the germline V gene, CDR1 is MGHRA and CDR2 is YSYEKL. CDR3 length: 16 amino acids.

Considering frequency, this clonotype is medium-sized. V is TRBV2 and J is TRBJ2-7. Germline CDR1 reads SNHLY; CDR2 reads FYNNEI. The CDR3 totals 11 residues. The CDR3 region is CASSAPYEQYF.

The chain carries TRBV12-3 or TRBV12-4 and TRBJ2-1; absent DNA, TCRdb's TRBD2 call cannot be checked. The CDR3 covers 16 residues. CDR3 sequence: CASREAGTSVYNEQFF.

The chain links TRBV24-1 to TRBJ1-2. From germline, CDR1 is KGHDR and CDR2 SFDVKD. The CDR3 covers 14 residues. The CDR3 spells CATSDPTLNYGYTF.

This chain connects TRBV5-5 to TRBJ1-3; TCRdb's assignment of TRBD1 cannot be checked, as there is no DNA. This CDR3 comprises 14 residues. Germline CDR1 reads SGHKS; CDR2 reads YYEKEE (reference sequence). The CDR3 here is CASSFGVAGNTIYF.

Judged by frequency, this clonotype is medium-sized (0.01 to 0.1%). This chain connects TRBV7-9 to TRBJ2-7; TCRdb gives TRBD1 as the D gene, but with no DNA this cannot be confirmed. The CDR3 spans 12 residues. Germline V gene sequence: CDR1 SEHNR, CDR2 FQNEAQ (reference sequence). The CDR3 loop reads CASSLGQGQQYF.

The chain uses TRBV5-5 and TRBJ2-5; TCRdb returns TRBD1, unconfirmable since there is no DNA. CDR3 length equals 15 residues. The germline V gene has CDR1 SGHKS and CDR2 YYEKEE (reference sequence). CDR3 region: CASSLFGTPQETQYF. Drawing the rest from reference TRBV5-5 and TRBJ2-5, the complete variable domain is DAGVTQSPTHLIKTRGQQVTLRCSPISGHKSVSWYQQVLGQGPQFIFQYYEKEERGRGNFPDRFSARQFPNYSSELNVNALLLGDSALYLCASSLFGTPQETQYFGPGTRLLVL.

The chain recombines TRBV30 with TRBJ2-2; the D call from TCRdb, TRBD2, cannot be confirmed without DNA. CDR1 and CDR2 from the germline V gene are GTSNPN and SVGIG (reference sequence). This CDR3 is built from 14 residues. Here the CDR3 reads CAWDEGEDTGELFF.

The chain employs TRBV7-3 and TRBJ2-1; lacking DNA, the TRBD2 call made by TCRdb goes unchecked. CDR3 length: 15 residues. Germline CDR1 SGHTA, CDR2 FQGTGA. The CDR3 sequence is CASSFSTSGRSEQFF.

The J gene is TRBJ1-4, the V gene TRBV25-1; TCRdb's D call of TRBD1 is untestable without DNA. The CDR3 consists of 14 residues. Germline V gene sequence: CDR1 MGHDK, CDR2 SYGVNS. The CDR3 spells CASSEPGGYEKLFF.

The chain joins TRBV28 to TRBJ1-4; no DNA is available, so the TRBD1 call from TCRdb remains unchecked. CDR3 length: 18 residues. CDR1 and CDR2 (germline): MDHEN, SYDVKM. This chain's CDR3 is CASSSPPGQGSPRQKLFF.

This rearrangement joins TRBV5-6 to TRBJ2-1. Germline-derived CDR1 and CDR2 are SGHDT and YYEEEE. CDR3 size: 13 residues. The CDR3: CASSLQVYNEQFF.

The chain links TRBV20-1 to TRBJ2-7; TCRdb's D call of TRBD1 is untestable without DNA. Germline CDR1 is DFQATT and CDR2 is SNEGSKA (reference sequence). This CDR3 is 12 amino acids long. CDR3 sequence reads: CSAPGQGHEQYF.

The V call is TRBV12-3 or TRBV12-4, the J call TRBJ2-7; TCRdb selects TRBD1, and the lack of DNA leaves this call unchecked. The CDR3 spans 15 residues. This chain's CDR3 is CASRNRDRVSNEQYF.

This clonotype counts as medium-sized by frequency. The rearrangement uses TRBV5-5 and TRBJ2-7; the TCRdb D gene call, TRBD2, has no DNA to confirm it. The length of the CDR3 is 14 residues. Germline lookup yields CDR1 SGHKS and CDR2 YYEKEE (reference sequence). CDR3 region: CASSLGLGVDEQYF.

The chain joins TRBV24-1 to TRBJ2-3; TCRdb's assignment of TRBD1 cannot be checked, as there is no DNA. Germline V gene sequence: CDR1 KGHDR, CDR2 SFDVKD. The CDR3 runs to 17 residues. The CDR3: CATSVLGGGGRIDTQYF.

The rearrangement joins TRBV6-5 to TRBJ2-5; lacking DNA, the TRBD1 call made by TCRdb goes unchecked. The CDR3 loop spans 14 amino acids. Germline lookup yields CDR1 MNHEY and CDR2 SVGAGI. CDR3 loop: CASRSGTGSETQYF.

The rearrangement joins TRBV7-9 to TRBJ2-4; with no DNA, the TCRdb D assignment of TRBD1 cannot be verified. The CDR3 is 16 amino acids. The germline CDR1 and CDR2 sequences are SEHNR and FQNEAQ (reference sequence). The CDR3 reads CASSFSMGQVENIQYF.

CDR3 sequence: CASSPGTSGISTDTQYF. The chain carries TRBV3-1 and TRBJ2-3; the D call from TCRdb, TRBD2, cannot be confirmed without DNA. CDR3 length: 17 residues. Germline CDR1 and CDR2: LGHDT and YNNKEL (reference sequence).

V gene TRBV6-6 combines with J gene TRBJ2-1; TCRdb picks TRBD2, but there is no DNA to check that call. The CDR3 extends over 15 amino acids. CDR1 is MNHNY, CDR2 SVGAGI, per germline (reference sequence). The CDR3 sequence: CASSWGTSGYNEQFF.